The 25 T cell receptor beta chains presented below share a single source sample, sequenced in a study of shared T cell receptors in the human thymus. Sequencing used immunoSEQ multiplex PCR; TCRdb keeps in-frame clones, though not all of them. The repertoire holds about 380,000 clones, more than 85% seen once, with approximately 0.018% in the top ten. The sample taken for sequencing was thymocytes. The source of these receptors is a human donor.

The chain uses TRBV28 and TRBJ2-4; the match to TRBD2 covers 9 bases. The CDR3 is 17 amino acids. Germline V CDR1 and CDR2: MDHEN, SYDVKM. The junction had 9 bases not matched to a gene; V was cut back by 5 bases and J by 1 base. CDR3 nucleotide sequence: TGTGCCAGCAGTCATTTAGCGGGAGATGTGGCCAAAAACATTCAGTACTTC. Encoded protein: CASSHLAGDVAKNIQYF.

This chain joins TRBV30 and TRBJ2-3; D gene uncertain. This CDR3 comprises 15 residues. The V and J ends lost 3 bases and 3 bases respectively, with 16 bases between them. CDR1 is GTSNPN and CDR2 is SVGIG in the germline V gene (reference sequence). The CDR3 DNA follows: TGTGCCTGGAGAACGGGTCCATCGTCGACAGATACGCAGTATTTT. Translated, it gives CAWRTGPSSTDTQYF.

The rearrangement uses TRBV11-2 and TRBJ2-7; possible D gene TRBD2, 7 bases. The germline V gene encodes CDR1 SGHAT and CDR2 FQNNGV. This CDR3 has 14 residues. Deletions cut 5 bases from V and 4 bases from J, with 15 bases between. The CDR3 DNA is TGTGCCAGCAGCCCCCAGGGGCGGGAGTACGAGCAGTACTTC. Encoded protein: CASSPQGREYEQYF.

The chain has TRBV11-2 and TRBJ1-5, with no clear D. CDR1 and CDR2 (germline): SGHAT, FQNNGV. Trimming took off 1 base at V and 1 base at J, with 8 bases between the two ends. The CDR3 totals 15 residues. CDR3 residues: CASSLGAASNQPQHF. DNA for the CDR3: TGTGCCAGCAGCTTAGGGGCCGCCAGCAATCAGCCCCAGCATTTT.

The chain has TRBV7-9 and TRBJ1-1; 11 nucleotides align to TRBD1. Unmatched junction bases numbered 8, after V lost 2 bases and J lost 3 bases. Germline CDR1 is SEHNR and CDR2 is FQNEAQ (reference sequence). The CDR3 spans 17 residues. CDR3 residues: CASSLLWDRGAHTEAFF. Here the CDR3 DNA reads TGTGCCAGCAGCTTACTCTGGGACAGGGGGGCACACACTGAAGCTTTCTTT.

The chain uses TRBV7-2 and TRBJ2-7; unclear D gene. The CDR3 is made up of 14 amino acids. The V end lost 5 bases, the J end lost 0 bases, and 11 bases lay between the germline ends. The germline V gene encodes CDR1 SGHTA and CDR2 FQGNSA. The CDR3 region has the DNA TGTGCCAGCAGCCCACGGCTACCCTCCTACGAGCAGTACTTC. Amino acid sequence: CASSPRLPSYEQYF.

V is TRBV9 and J is TRBJ1-4; TRBD1 aligns across 7 bases. Germline assignment: CDR1 SGDLS and CDR2 YYNGEE. The CDR3 loop spans 14 amino acids. V trimming: 0 bases; J trimming: 4 bases; junction bases outside the gene matches: 0. The CDR3 DNA follows: TGTGCCAGCAGCGTAGCAGGGGGTAATGAAAAACTGTTTTTT. This codes for CASSVAGGNEKLFF.

The chain joins TRBV2 to TRBJ2-1; the D is unclear. This CDR3 region has 15 residues. The germline V and J ends were trimmed by 5 bases and 4 bases, with 15 bases remaining between them. Per germline, CDR1 SNHLY and CDR2 FYNNEI. The CDR3 bases are TGTGCCAGCAGTCCACCAGTAGGCTCTTACAATGAGCAGTTCTTC. This encodes CASSPPVGSYNEQFF.

V usage is TRBV4-1 and J usage is TRBJ2-7; TRBD1 agrees at 8 bases. V shed 4 bases, J shed 4 bases, and the junction held 6 bases outside the gene matches. CDR3 length: 14 amino acids. Per germline, CDR1 MGHRA and CDR2 YSYEKL. CDR3 region: CASSRGQVRYEQYF. Here the CDR3 DNA reads TGCGCCAGCAGCCGGGGACAGGTGAGGTACGAGCAGTACTTC.

This clone has more than one count but fewer than ten. The V call is TRBV30, the J call TRBJ1-1; the match to TRBD1 covers 7 bases. This CDR3 region has 14 residues. Germline CDR1 reads GTSNPN; CDR2 reads SVGIG (reference sequence). V was clipped by 3 bases and J by 2 bases; unmatched bases: 6. The CDR3 spells CAWRGRGANTEAFF. CDR3 nucleotides: TGTGCCTGGAGAGGCAGGGGGGCTAACACTGAAGCTTTCTTT.

This clone is a singleton in its sample. V and J are TRBV29-1 and TRBJ2-7, with TRBD1 identical over 7 bases. The CDR3 extends over 11 amino acids. V lost 4 bases, J lost 6 bases, and 3 bases stayed unmatched. CDR1 is SQVTM, CDR2 ANQGSEA, per germline. DNA for the CDR3: TGCAGCGTTGCCCCAGGGGGCGAGCAGTACTTC. This gives the protein CSVAPGGEQYF.

In DNA, the CDR3 is TGTGCCTGGAGTGTGGTTCCGGACAAGGGGTACATGAACACTGAAGCTTTCTTT. Translating it yields CAWSVVPDKGYMNTEAFF. V and J are TRBV30 and TRBJ1-1; TRBD1 is a possible D gene (5 bases). This CDR3 has 18 residues. The V end lost 0 bases, the J end lost 0 bases, and 20 bases lay between the germline ends. CDR1 is GTSNPN, CDR2 SVGIG, per germline (reference sequence).

The rearrangement links TRBV10-3 to TRBJ2-1, with D perhaps matching TRBD1 (6 bases). V gave up 4 bases and J gave up 0 bases, with 22 bases separating them. This CDR3 is built from 19 residues. Germline CDR1 is ENHRY and CDR2 is SYGVKD. The chain's CDR3 is CAISALRPGQSSSYNEQFF. CDR3 DNA sequence: TGTGCCATCAGTGCGCTTCGCCCGGGACAATCAAGCTCCTACAATGAGCAGTTCTTC.

J is TRBJ2-3 and V is TRBV5-5; D gene unclear. Trimming took off 4 bases at V and 4 bases at J, with 10 bases between the two ends. Per the germline V gene, CDR1 is SGHKS and CDR2 is YYEKEE (reference sequence). This CDR3 spans 13 amino acids. The CDR3 sequence is CASSRELADTQYF. In DNA, the CDR3 is TGTGCCAGCAGCCGTGAGCTGGCAGATACGCAGTATTTT. Variable domain in full (rest from reference TRBV5-5 and TRBJ2-3): DAGVTQSPTHLIKTRGQQVTLRCSPISGHKSVSWYQQVLGQGPQFIFQYYEKEERGRGNFPDRFSARQFPNYSSELNVNALLLGDSALYLCASSRELADTQYFGPGTRLTVL.

The chain recombines TRBV28 with TRBJ1-1, with 10 bases fitting TRBD1. The CDR3 totals 17 residues. The germline gives CDR1 MDHEN, CDR2 SYDVKM. V shed 5 bases, J shed 1 base, and the junction held 10 bases outside the gene matches. The CDR3: CASSAYDRGRENTEAFF. The CDR3 bases are TGTGCCAGCAGTGCATATGACAGGGGGCGGGAGAACACTGAAGCTTTCTTT.

The chain has TRBV7-9 and TRBJ2-1; the D gene could be TRBD1 or TRBD2 (6 bases each). Trimming took 6 bases from V and 8 from J, leaving 23 bases between them. Germline V gene sequence: CDR1 SEHNR, CDR2 FQNEAQ (reference sequence). CDR3 length equals 16 residues. The CDR3 sequence: CASRGGPPKGGHEQFF. Here the CDR3 DNA reads TGTGCCAGCAGGGGGGGCCCCCCGAAAGGAGGACATGAGCAGTTCTTC. The full variable domain, completed using reference TRBV7-9 and TRBJ2-1, is DTGVSQNPRHKITKRGQNVTFRCDPISEHNRLYWYRQTLGQGPEFLTYFQNEAQLEKSRLLSDRFSAERPKGSFSTLEIQRTEQGDSAMYLCASRGGPPKGGHEQFFGPGTRLTVL.

With respect to this clone: Other nucleotide sequences from this sample produce the same CDR3. V gene TRBV28 combines with J gene TRBJ1-1; tentatively, D is TRBD1 (5 bases). Germline V gene lookup returns CDR1 MDHEN and CDR2 SYDVKM. CDR3 size: 12 residues. Trimming shortened V by 4 bases and J by 7 bases, and 10 bases separated the two germline ends. CDR3 nucleotides: TGTGCCAGCAGTTCTCAGGGTTTTGAAGCTTTCTTT. Translating it yields CASSSQGFEAFF.

The chain recombines TRBV28 with TRBJ2-7; 9 bases line up with TRBD1. V was clipped by 7 bases and J by 6 bases; unmatched bases: 19. CDR1 is MDHEN and CDR2 is SYDVKM in the germline V gene. CDR3 length equals 17 residues. The CDR3 coding sequence is TGTGCCAGCAAGGGGAGAACTGCGGGACAGGGTTTTAGCGAGCAGTACTTC. It translates to CASKGRTAGQGFSEQYF.

This clone was observed a handful of times. This chain uses TRBV28 with TRBJ1-1; D is possibly TRBD1 (5 bases). The germline V and J ends were trimmed by 3 bases and 8 bases, with 7 bases remaining between them. The CDR3 sequence is 11 residues long. Germline loops: CDR1 MDHEN, CDR2 SYDVKM. In nucleotides, the CDR3 is TGTGCCAGCAGTTTTAACAGGGAAGCTTTCTTT. Translation: CASSFNREAFF.

The V and J genes are TRBV10-3 and TRBJ2-7; D gene ambiguous. Per the germline V gene, CDR1 is ENHRY and CDR2 is SYGVKD. V dropped 10 bases and J dropped 0 bases, with 13 bases sitting between them. The CDR3 is 13 amino acids. The CDR3 DNA sequence: TGTGCCACTACCCCCTCAGGCTCCTACGAGCAGTACTTC. This sequence encodes CATTPSGSYEQYF.

The genes are TRBV30 and TRBJ2-1, with D unresolved. The CDR3 runs 11 residues. Trimming shortened V by 3 bases and J by 3 bases, and 3 bases separated the two germline ends. Germline-derived CDR1 and CDR2 are GTSNPN and SVGIG (reference sequence). The CDR3 region has the DNA TGTGCCTGGAGCCACTACAATGAGCAGTTCTTC. Its protein is CAWSHYNEQFF.

This sequence joins TRBV27 and TRBJ2-1; perhaps TRBD1 as D (6 bases). The CDR3 consists of 15 residues. Germline CDR1 is MNHEY and CDR2 is SMNVEV (reference sequence). V shed 9 bases and J shed 2 bases, with 17 bases lying between them. Written as DNA, the CDR3 is TGTGCCAGGATGACTCCGGGACAAGCCTACAATGAGCAGTTCTTC. Translated, it gives CARMTPGQAYNEQFF.

The chain uses TRBV10-3 and TRBJ1-4, with a weak D call TRBD1 (6 bases). CDR3 size: 19 residues. Trimming stripped 2 bases from V and 4 bases from J, with 23 bases between. CDR1 and CDR2 from the germline V gene are ENHRY and SYGVKD. This CDR3 reads CAISETADSAPDHNEKLFF. The DNA for the CDR3 is TGTGCCATCAGTGAGACCGCGGACAGCGCGCCGGACCATAATGAAAAACTGTTTTTT.

The chain recombines TRBV5-4 with TRBJ1-1; the match to TRBD1 covers 8 bases. Germline-derived CDR1 and CDR2 are SGHNT and YYREEE (reference sequence). CDR3 length: 16 residues. V lost 3 bases to trimming and J lost 5 bases; unmatched junction nucleotides: 12. The CDR3 here is CASSCRGDRKVTEAFF. The CDR3, as DNA: TGTGCCAGCAGCTGTCGGGGGGACAGGAAGGTGACTGAAGCTTTCTTT.

This chain uses TRBV27 with TRBJ2-7; D tentatively reads TRBD1 or TRBD2 (5 bases each). CDR3 length equals 15 residues. The ends were cut back, 6 bases at V and 0 bases at J, with 15 bases in the middle. Germline V gene sequence: CDR1 MNHEY, CDR2 SMNVEV (reference sequence). CDR3 sequence (DNA): TGTGCCAGCAGACCCAAGAGGGGCCCCTCCTACGAGCAGTACTTC. Amino acids: CASRPKRGPSYEQYF.